This TCR beta chain was recovered during a study of CD8+ T cells in alopecia areata. Germline V gives CDR1 LNHDA, CDR2 SQIVND (reference sequence). Losses at the gene ends were 5 bases for V and 2 bases for J; bases not matched to a gene: 3. The CDR3 loop spans 14 amino acids. Treatment denoted: oral pan-JAK inhibitor, 5-10 mg twice daily. Alopecia areata patients gave lesional scalp punch biopsies and peripheral blood samples. It was cDNA, reverse transcribed from extracted RNA, that served as the sequencing template. This table comes from immunoSEQ multiplex PCR, and its TCRdb copy is limited to in-frame clones, with some not included. The sample holds fewer than 250,000 clones; about three fifths are singletons and the top ten take 0.65% to 0.7%.

The material was CD4+ T cells sorted from blood, obtained at week 4, from a patient treated with tofacitinib. The gene calls are TRBV19 and TRBJ2-3, with 8 bases lining up with TRBD1. The receptor comes from a human donor with alopecia areata. The CDR3 loop reads CASSEGQDTDTQYF. The CDR3 coding sequence is TGTGCCAGTAGTGAGGGACAGGACACAGATACGCAGTATTTT.